The 10 T cell receptor beta chains below come from one sample, sequenced in a study of blood T cells in healthy people across ages. With a J-beta primer mix and a sample-barcoded 5' primer, a second PCR ran about 7 to 11 cycles. One entry per CDR3 protein results from TCRdb running MiXCR on the 5' RACE reads. The table includes 1.5 million to 1.9 million distinct CDR3 sequences, under 55% detected once. Material for sequencing was blood. The receptor set was obtained from a woman aged 18-30 years in good health.

This clonotype has a count of ten or more. The CDR3, as DNA: TGTGCCAGCAGCGTTCAGGGTTCCTATGGCTACACCTTC. It encodes CASSVQGSYGYTF. The chain joins TRBV7-2 to TRBJ1-2; a possible D gene is TRBD1 (5 bases). The CDR3 contains 13 residues. V lost 5 bases to trimming and J lost 4 bases, with 11 bases between them. The V gene's germline CDR1 is SGHTA and CDR2 FQGNSA. The variable domain in full, with the rest retrieved from reference TRBV7-2 and TRBJ1-2, is GAGVSQSPSNKVTEKGKDVELRCDPISGHTALYWYRQSLGQGLEFLIYFQGNSAPDKSGLPSDRFSAERTGGSVSTLTIQRTQQEDSAVYLCASSVQGSYGYTFGSGTRLTVV.

J is TRBJ2-5 and V is TRBV9; 10 bases align to TRBD2. Germline CDR1 reads SGDLS; CDR2 reads YYNGEE. V lost 1 base, J lost 2 bases, and 5 bases stayed unmatched. The CDR3 totals 16 residues. The CDR3: CASSVSTSGAQETQYF. The CDR3 coding sequence is TGTGCCAGCAGCGTATCCACTAGCGGGGCACAAGAGACCCAGTACTTC. Looking up the rest from reference TRBV9 and TRBJ2-5 gives the full variable domain: DSGVTQTPKHLITATGQRVTLRCSPRSGDLSVYWYQQSLDQGLQFLIQYYNGEERAKGNILERFSAQQFPDLHSELNLSSLELGDSALYFCASSVSTSGAQETQYFGPGTRLLVL.

The sample holds a few counts of this clonotype. This sequence joins TRBV9 and TRBJ2-7, with 7 bases lining up with TRBD1. CDR1 is SGDLS, CDR2 YYNGEE, per germline. Germline trimming cut 3 bases from V and 0 bases from J; bases unmatched to any gene: 6. The CDR3 is made up of 15 amino acids. The CDR3 sequence: CASSAQGQSSYEQYF. The CDR3 DNA sequence: TGTGCCAGCAGCGCCCAGGGACAGAGCTCCTACGAGCAGTACTTC.

The gene calls are TRBV9 and TRBJ2-7; TRBD1 matches at 7 bases. Germline V gene lookup returns CDR1 SGDLS and CDR2 YYNGEE. J was trimmed by 2 bases and V by 3 bases; bases with no gene match: 8. The CDR3 is made up of 15 amino acids. CDR3 loop: CASSAQGKSTYEQYF. In DNA, the CDR3 is TGTGCCAGCAGCGCACAGGGGAAGTCCACCTACGAGCAGTACTTC. The full variable domain, its missing parts supplied by reference TRBV9 and TRBJ2-7, is DSGVTQTPKHLITATGQRVTLRCSPRSGDLSVYWYQQSLDQGLQFLIQYYNGEERAKGNILERFSAQQFPDLHSELNLSSLELGDSALYFCASSAQGKSTYEQYFGPGTRLTVT.

The sample holds a few counts of this clonotype. V is TRBV11-2 and J is TRBJ1-1; D is ambiguous. V gave up 3 bases and J gave up 1 base, with 15 bases separating them. The CDR3 length is 16 residues. Germline-derived CDR1 and CDR2 are SGHAT and FQNNGV. CDR3 region: CASSFWASHENTEAFF. The CDR3 DNA sequence: TGTGCCAGCAGCTTCTGGGCGTCACACGAGAACACTGAAGCTTTCTTT.

This clonotype was observed a handful of times. The CDR3 sequence: CAETMGDRGSEQYF. The DNA of the CDR3 is TGTGCCGAAACAATGGGGGACAGGGGAAGCGAGCAGTACTTC. The chain carries TRBV10-3 and TRBJ2-7, with TRBD1 matching 10 bases. Germline assignment: CDR1 ENHRY and CDR2 SYGVKD. The length of the CDR3 is 14 residues. Trimming at V came to 11 bases and at J to 6 bases, leaving 13 bases not matched to a gene.

In its sample, this clonotype was seen a few times. In DNA, the CDR3 is TGTGCCATCAGTGGGTACGAGGCTTCGAAGGACTATGGCTACACCTTC. Encoded protein: CAISGYEASKDYGYTF. The rearrangement joins TRBV10-3 to TRBJ1-2; D remains unclear. Germline CDR1 and CDR2: ENHRY and SYGVKD. V gave up 4 bases and J gave up 3 bases, with 18 bases separating them. CDR3 length: 16 amino acids.

The chain is built from TRBV2 and TRBJ1-4, with D hard to call. CDR1 is SNHLY and CDR2 is FYNNEI in the germline V gene. The CDR3 is made up of 11 amino acids. The V end lost 3 bases, the J end lost 7 bases, and 3 bases lay between the germline ends. CDR3: CASSDFEKLFF. The CDR3 region has the DNA TGTGCCAGCAGTGACTTTGAAAAACTGTTTTTT. Together with reference TRBV2 and TRBJ1-4, the CDR3 gives the full variable domain: EPEVTQTPSHQVTQMGQEVILRCVPISNHLYFYWYRQILGQKVEFLVSFYNNEISEKSEIFDDQFSVERPDGSNFTLKIRSTKLEDSAMYFCASSDFEKLFFGSGTQLSVL.

The rearrangement links TRBV4-2 to TRBJ2-7; 8 bases are shared with TRBD2. The CDR3 consists of 15 residues. After removal of 1 base from V and 7 bases from J, the junction contained 9 bases not matched to a gene. Germline CDR1 reads LGHNA; CDR2 reads YNFKEQ. This CDR3 is CASSQAGGPRDEQYF. The CDR3 nucleotides are TGTGCCAGCAGCCAAGCGGGAGGGCCGAGGGATGAGCAGTACTTC.

The CDR3 DNA sequence: TGTGCCAGCAGTTCATCGACTAGCGGGAGGGTCTACAATGAGCAGTTCTTC. Translated, it gives CASSSSTSGRVYNEQFF. V gene TRBV28 combines with J gene TRBJ2-1, with 14 bases that match TRBD2. With 4 bases clipped from V and 3 bases from J, the junction kept 5 bases outside the gene matches. From germline, CDR1 is MDHEN and CDR2 SYDVKM. This CDR3 has 17 residues.